A selection of T cell receptor beta chains follows, all from one sample in a study of PD-1 blockade in classical Hodgkin lymphoma. The protocol was immunoSEQ multiplex PCR, while the TCRdb copy is restricted to in-frame clones and leaves out a portion. The data show about 26,000 clones, around 69% seen once. The material was peripheral blood mononuclear cells (PBMCs), obtained before the second cycle of nivolumab. Every receptor here comes from a human donor with classical Hodgkin lymphoma. CDR3s leave out the opening cysteine and the closing phenylalanine or tryptophan. D genes are given only for firm matches. Clone size, where shown, is once, few, many, or a class for clones that have expanded.

TRBD2,TRBJ2-1,few,TRBV28,ASSIAGGLSYNEQF
TRBD1,TRBJ1-2,NA,TRBV7-2,ASSLERGQGGYT
NA,TRBJ2-7,few,TRBV2,ASSGQDEQY
NA,TRBJ2-3,few,TRBV6-5,ASSFQSSDTQY
NA,TRBJ2-5,NA,TRBV28,ASSLRKETQY
NA,TRBJ2-1,NA,TRBV9,ASSVVGSSYNEQF
NA,TRBJ2-5,NA,TRBV7-9,ASSLLGETQY
NA,TRBJ1-1,NA,TRBV4-3,ASSQDLPFMNTEAF
TRBD2,TRBJ2-1,NA,TRBV7-9,ASSLALAGDEQF
TRBD1,TRBJ1-6,NA,TRBV27,ASSLGGQESSYNSPLH
NA,TRBJ2-7,NA,TRBV7-9,ASSLGSTSPTSEQY
NA,TRBJ1-2,NA,TRBV5-1,ASRTENYGYT
NA,TRBJ2-3,NA,TRBV29-1,SVPSTDTQY
NA,TRBJ2-6,NA,TRBV9,ASSVIPTISGANVLT
TRBD1,TRBJ2-7,medium-sized,TRBV6-5,ASSPGQGVYEQY
NA,TRBJ1-2,NA,TRBV6-6,ASSPKREYGYT
NA,TRBJ1-4,NA,TRBV30,AWRNRNNEKLF
NA,TRBJ1-5,NA,TRBV6-6,ASSYGLGREDQPQH
NA,TRBJ2-3,NA,TRBV28,ASSFLEPRTDTQY
NA,TRBJ1-3,NA,TRBV6-5,ASSRAPGNTIY
NA,TRBJ1-2,NA,TRBV5-6,ASNDSPYGYT
NA,TRBJ2-1,NA,TRBV7-2,ASSRSYNEQF
NA,TRBJ1-5,NA,TRBV7-2,ASSPDRNQPQH
NA,TRBJ2-1,NA,TRBV9,ASSAQEGAYNEQF
TRBD2,TRBJ2-5,NA,TRBV19,ASSIASGGLETQY
NA,TRBJ1-5,medium-sized,TRBV6-1,ASSEGMSQH
NA,TRBJ1-4,few,TRBV6-5,ASSYSGRGGEKLF
NA,TRBJ2-7,NA,TRBV11-2,ANSLRIGSLLSYEQY
NA,TRBJ2-7,medium-sized,TRBV6-5,ASSTRGEQY
NA,TRBJ2-7,NA,TRBV9,ASSVEPGSSYEQY
NA,TRBJ1-2,once,TRBV14,ASSQDLGYGYT